A single sample is the source of the 23 T cell receptor beta chains below, sequenced in a study of shared clonotypes between healthy human individuals. TCRdb keeps only in-frame clones here, not all; method: immunoSEQ multiplex PCR. The sample carries approximately 2.5 million clones, over 85% recorded once. The sample was naive CD4+ T cells from PBMCs. Indicated subset: CD45RA+ positively selected. Receptors originate from a man in his late teens or twenties in good health. Some clones in this sample may be carry-over from other donors' samples.

This clone showed up just a few times. The CDR3 loop reads CASSPPDRSYEQYF. The CDR3 bases are TGTGCCAGCTCACCACCGGACAGATCCTACGAGCAGTACTTC. The chain uses TRBV18 and TRBJ2-7; possibly TRBD1 for D (6 bases). Germline CDR1 is KGHSH and CDR2 is LQKENI. Trimming removed 0 bases at V and 1 base at J, with 7 bases between. The CDR3 sequence is 14 residues long. The complete variable domain, with remaining parts taken from reference TRBV18 and TRBJ2-7, reads NAGVMQNPRHLVRRRGQEARLRCSPMKGHSHVYWYRQLPEEGLKFMVYLQKENIIDESGMPKERFSAEFPKEGPSILRIQQVVRGDSAAYFCASSPPDRSYEQYFGPGTRLTVT.

The V and J genes are TRBV28 and TRBJ2-1; 11 positions match TRBD2. Trimming cost V 5 bases and J 10 bases; bases outside gene matches: 7. This CDR3 comprises 14 residues. The germline CDR1 and CDR2 sequences are MDHEN and SYDVKM. The CDR3 sequence is CASSIAGGQEEQFF. The CDR3 DNA is TGTGCCAGCAGTATAGCGGGAGGGCAAGAGGAGCAGTTCTTC.

The V call is TRBV19, the J call TRBJ1-2; D is unresolved. This CDR3 is built from 15 residues. V lost 3 bases and J lost 8, with 19 bases in between. CDR1 and CDR2 (germline): LNHDA, SQIVND (reference sequence). CDR3: CASSIPPGSLGGYTF. As DNA, the CDR3 is TGTGCCAGTAGTATTCCGCCAGGATCCCTCGGAGGCTACACCTTC.

V is TRBV7-2 and J is TRBJ2-5; 9 nucleotides agree with TRBD2. Germline V gene lookup returns CDR1 SGHTA and CDR2 FQGNSA. The CDR3 loop spans 15 amino acids. Trimming at V came to 3 bases and at J to 5 bases, leaving 7 bases not matched to a gene. The CDR3 DNA is TGTGCCAGCAGCTTTAGCGGGAGTTTTGGCGAGACCCAGTACTTC. Its translation: CASSFSGSFGETQYF.

The chain joins TRBV5-1 to TRBJ2-1, with 9 bases identical to TRBD2. The germline gives CDR1 SGHRS, CDR2 YFSETQ. Germline trimming cut 7 bases from V and 6 bases from J; bases unmatched to any gene: 11. The length of the CDR3 is 15 residues. CDR3 nucleotides: TGCGCCAGCGCCTTGGCCGCGGGAGGGGGCAATGAGCAGTTCTTC. It codes for CASALAAGGGNEQFF.

This clone showed up just once. V and J are TRBV6-1 and TRBJ1-2; 10 nucleotides align to TRBD1. J was trimmed by 7 bases and V by 8 bases; bases with no gene match: 13. Germline CDR1 MNHNS, CDR2 SASEGT. This CDR3 comprises 15 residues. CDR3 sequence reads: CASGLLTDRGLGYTF. CDR3 coding DNA: TGTGCCAGCGGTCTCCTAACCGACAGGGGGCTTGGCTACACCTTC.

The chain is built from TRBV28 and TRBJ2-7, with TRBD2 as a possible D gene (7 bases). Trimming removed 3 bases at V and 2 bases at J, with 17 bases between. Germline V CDR1 and CDR2: MDHEN, SYDVKM. CDR3 length: 16 residues. Written as DNA, the CDR3 is TGTGCCAGCAGTTTCCATGGGGGGGCCAAGACCTACGAGCAGTACTTC. As protein: CASSFHGGAKTYEQYF.

V is TRBV5-4 and J is TRBJ1-1; D is undetermined. This CDR3 has 16 amino acids. Trimming pared 5 bases from V and 0 bases from J, leaving 17 bases between. The V gene's germline CDR1 is SGHNT and CDR2 YYREEE (reference sequence). The CDR3 DNA reads as TGTGCCAGCAGTTCCCCTGGTGGTGGTATGAACACTGAAGCTTTCTTT. Its protein product is CASSSPGGGMNTEAFF.

The gene calls are TRBV19 and TRBJ1-2; weak D call: TRBD1 (6 bases). CDR1 is LNHDA, CDR2 SQIVND, per germline (reference sequence). V gave up 6 bases and J gave up 3 bases, with 23 bases separating them. This CDR3 spans 17 amino acids. CDR3 DNA: TGTGCCAGTAGAAGTGGGAACGGGTTAGGGGGAGACTATGGCTACACCTTC. Its protein is CASRSGNGLGGDYGYTF.

The chain uses TRBV21-1 and TRBJ2-1; TRBD2, the table's D call, lacks a check against the DNA. TRBV21-1 is assigned pseudogene status. The CDR3 runs 15 residues. The CDR3 reads CASSEATSSYNEQFF. DNA of the CDR3: TGTGCCAGCAGCGAAGCCACTAGCTCCTACAATGAGCAGTTCTTC.

The chain employs TRBV5-1 and TRBJ2-3, with 15 nucleotides matching TRBD2. The CDR3 runs to 17 residues. V lost 4 bases to trimming and J lost 2 bases; unmatched junction nucleotides: 5. Germline-derived CDR1 and CDR2 are SGHRS and YFSETQ. The CDR3 DNA is TGCGCCAGCAGCCACGGGACTAGCGGGAGGACCACAGATACGCAGTATTTT. It specifies CASSHGTSGRTTDTQYF.

This clone was detected once. This chain connects TRBV5-8 to TRBJ2-7; D uncertain. From germline, CDR1 is SGHTS and CDR2 YDEGEE. The CDR3 spans 12 residues. V was trimmed by 4 bases and J by 6 bases, leaving 11 bases between them. The DNA for the CDR3 is TGTGCCAGCAGCCTAAGGGCCCTCGAGCAGTACTTC. Translation gives CASSLRALEQYF.

This chain uses TRBV7-2 with TRBJ2-7; no firm D call. V was trimmed by 5 bases and J by 6 bases, leaving 14 bases between them. The CDR3 loop spans 13 amino acids. Per germline, CDR1 SGHTA and CDR2 FQGNSA. This chain's CDR3 is CASSLQPRGEQYF. The CDR3 coding sequence is TGTGCCAGCAGCCTCCAACCACGAGGCGAGCAGTACTTC.

This chain uses TRBV13 with TRBJ2-6; no definite D call. The V end lost 0 bases, the J end lost 0 bases, and 12 bases lay between the germline ends. This CDR3 has 18 residues. Germline loops: CDR1 PRHDT, CDR2 FYEKMQ (reference sequence). CDR3 protein: CASSLGSWKLSGANVLTF. CDR3 DNA: TGTGCCAGCAGCTTAGGTAGTTGGAAGCTCTCTGGGGCCAACGTCCTGACTTTC. Full variable domain (missing parts from reference TRBV13 and TRBJ2-6): AAGVIQSPRHLIKEKRETATLKCYPIPRHDTVYWYQQGPGQDPQFLISFYEKMQSDKGSIPDRFSAQQFSDYHSELNMSSLELGDSALYFCASSLGSWKLSGANVLTFGAGSRLTVL.

The chain has TRBV10-1 and TRBJ2-7; a weak D match, TRBD1 (5 bases). The CDR3 is 13 amino acids. Germline lookup yields CDR1 WNHNN and CDR2 SYGVQD (reference sequence). V was trimmed by 11 bases and J by 7 bases, leaving 21 bases between them. As DNA, the CDR3 is TGCGCCGCTTCAGGTCGGCAGGGAAGTGAGCAGTACTTC. This sequence encodes CAASGRQGSEQYF.

The chain is built from TRBV6-1 and TRBJ1-2; maybe TRBD1 (6 bases). Trimming cost V 6 bases and J 3 bases, with 14 bases left between them. Germline values: CDR1 MNHNS, CDR2 SASEGT. This CDR3 has 14 residues. This CDR3 is CASRGEGGDYGYTF. CDR3 in DNA: TGTGCCAGCAGAGGGGAGGGGGGGGACTATGGCTACACCTTC.

This clone was found once. The gene calls are TRBV6-5 and TRBJ2-1; D ambiguous. The V gene lost 10 bases and the J gene lost 9 bases, with 13 bases spanning the gap. The germline gives CDR1 MNHEY, CDR2 SVGAGI. CDR3 size: 11 residues. In DNA, the CDR3 is TGTGCCACCGATGAAGGAGTTGAGCAGTTCTTC. Its protein product is CATDEGVEQFF.

The chain uses TRBV19 and TRBJ2-2; 7 positions match TRBD2. V was pared by 7 bases and J by 4 bases, with 9 bases of the junction left unmatched. Looked up from germline, CDR1 is LNHDA and CDR2 is SQIVND (reference sequence). The CDR3 runs 15 residues. The CDR3 here is CASTRNSGSTGELFF. Written as DNA, the CDR3 is TGTGCCAGTACCCGCAATAGCGGGTCCACCGGGGAGCTGTTTTTT.

This chain joins TRBV29-1 and TRBJ2-4; no definite D call. The CDR3 totals 17 residues. The V end lost 4 bases, the J end lost 0 bases, and 19 bases lay between the germline ends. Germline CDR1 reads SQVTM; CDR2 reads ANQGSEA. CDR3 region: CSVGEHSTPLAKNIQYF. Written as DNA, the CDR3 is TGCAGCGTTGGTGAGCACAGCACTCCGTTAGCCAAAAACATTCAGTACTTC.

The chain links TRBV5-1 to TRBJ1-5; D might be TRBD1 (6 bases). The germline CDR1 and CDR2 sequences are SGHRS and YFSETQ. This CDR3 comprises 15 residues. The V end was cut by 0 bases, the J end by 1 base, with 8 bases between. The CDR3 loop is CASSLGDMSNQPQHF. In DNA, the CDR3 is TGCGCCAGCAGCTTGGGGGACATGAGCAATCAGCCCCAGCATTTT.

The V call is TRBV5-1, the J call TRBJ1-2; D may be TRBD1 (5 bases). This CDR3 is 15 amino acids long. The ends were cut back, 4 bases at V and 2 bases at J, with 15 bases in the middle. The germline CDR1 and CDR2 sequences are SGHRS and YFSETQ. DNA of the CDR3: TGCGCCAGCAGCCCCGCGGGACGGATAAACTATGGCTACACCTTC. Amino acids: CASSPAGRINYGYTF. Looking up the rest from reference TRBV5-1 and TRBJ1-2 gives the full variable domain: KAGVTQTPRYLIKTRGQQVTLSCSPISGHRSVSWYQQTPGQGLQFLFEYFSETQRNKGNFPGRFSGRQFSNSRSEMNVSTLELGDSALYLCASSPAGRINYGYTFGSGTRLTVV.

A few counts support this clone. The rearrangement joins TRBV7-3 to TRBJ2-3; 9 positions match TRBD2. V gave up 5 bases and J gave up 1 base; unmatched junction bases: 10. Germline loops: CDR1 SGHTA, CDR2 FQGTGA. The CDR3 contains 17 residues. CDR3 in amino acids: CASSPTPIAGGTDTQYF. The CDR3 region has the DNA TGTGCCAGCAGCCCTACACCTATAGCGGGGGGCACAGATACGCAGTATTTT.

The genes are TRBV7-9 and TRBJ2-2, with 8 nucleotides matching TRBD2. Germline lookup yields CDR1 SEHNR and CDR2 FQNEAQ (reference sequence). This CDR3 comprises 17 residues. J was trimmed by 5 bases and V by 5 bases; bases with no gene match: 13. In DNA form, the CDR3 reads TGTGCCAGCAGCCGGGGGGGGCTAGCGGTCCCAACCGGGGAGCTGTTTTTT. Encoded protein: CASSRGGLAVPTGELFF.